Following are 18 T cell receptor beta chains from one sample sequenced in a study of blood T cell repertoires in COVID-19. Using immunoSEQ multiplex PCR, the repertoire was profiled, and TCRdb retains in-frame clones only, with some absent. The sample has under 250,000 clones; about 82% are singletons. The sample comprised peripheral blood. These receptors were taken from a man older than 75 with acute or convalescent COVID-19.

This sequence joins TRBV28 and TRBJ1-2; D gene uncertain. The V end lost 2 bases, the J end lost 8 bases, and 15 bases lay between the germline ends. Per germline, CDR1 MDHEN and CDR2 SYDVKM. This CDR3 has 14 residues. The CDR3 loop reads CASSLRPGAEGYTF. CDR3 sequence (DNA): TGTGCCAGCAGTTTAAGGCCCGGTGCGGAAGGCTACACCTTC.

This clone occurred once. The J gene is TRBJ1-1, the V gene TRBV19; no firm D call. There are 11 residues in the CDR3. CDR1 and CDR2 from the germline V gene are LNHDA and SQIVND (reference sequence). Trimming cost V 6 bases and J 1 base, with 3 bases left between them. The CDR3 DNA follows: TGTGCCAGTAGGAGGAACACTGAAGCTTTCTTT. Its protein is CASRRNTEAFF.

This clone was seen once. The chain carries TRBV5-1 and TRBJ2-7, with D possibly matching TRBD1 (8 bases). Germline loops: CDR1 SGHRS, CDR2 YFSETQ. The CDR3 covers 15 residues. The germline V and J ends were trimmed by 3 bases and 4 bases, with 17 bases remaining between them. The CDR3 spells CASSSDRGGVYEQYF. Written as DNA, the CDR3 is TGCGCCAGCAGCTCCGACAGGGGAGGGGTATACGAGCAGTACTTC. Full variable domain (remainder filled in from reference TRBV5-1 and TRBJ2-7): KAGVTQTPRYLIKTRGQQVTLSCSPISGHRSVSWYQQTPGQGLQFLFEYFSETQRNKGNFPGRFSGRQFSNSRSEMNVSTLELGDSALYLCASSSDRGGVYEQYFGPGTRLTVT.

The chain couples TRBV18 to TRBJ1-5; TRBD1 matches at 8 bases. The CDR3 has 15 residues. Trimming at V came to 2 bases and at J to 9 bases, leaving 9 bases not matched to a gene. Germline V lookup: CDR1 KGHSH, CDR2 LQKENI. For the CDR3, the DNA is TGTGCCAGCTCACCAGGGACAGGAGCCTTGGGGCCCCAGCATTTT. Its translation: CASSPGTGALGPQHF.

This rearrangement joins TRBV19 to TRBJ1-1; D unresolved. Per the germline V gene, CDR1 is LNHDA and CDR2 is SQIVND (reference sequence). CDR3 size: 12 residues. Trimming left V 7 bases short and J 2 bases short, with 8 bases between. The CDR3 region is CASTDLNTEAFF. CDR3 in DNA: TGTGCCAGTACCGATCTAAACACTGAAGCTTTCTTT.

The rearrangement uses TRBV28 and TRBJ2-5; 7 positions agree with TRBD2. With 3 bases clipped from V and 0 bases from J, the junction kept 7 bases outside the gene matches. The CDR3 is 16 residues long. CDR1 is MDHEN, CDR2 SYDVKM, per germline. CDR3 nucleotide sequence: TGTGCCAGCAGTTTGGGAGCGGGACCGTACCAAGAGACCCAGTACTTC. This encodes CASSLGAGPYQETQYF.

This rearrangement joins TRBV18 to TRBJ1-3; 8 nucleotides align to TRBD1. The CDR3 is 18 amino acids. Germline loops: CDR1 KGHSH, CDR2 LQKENI. The V gene end was trimmed by 1 base and the J gene end by 7 bases; junction bases not matched to a gene: 15. The CDR3 region is CASSPLPSGGDYGNTIYF. In DNA, the CDR3 is TGTGCCAGCTCACCACTTCCCTCAGGGGGCGATTACGGGAACACCATATATTTT.

V is TRBV28 and J is TRBJ2-1; 7 nucleotides match TRBD2. From germline, CDR1 is MDHEN and CDR2 SYDVKM. J was trimmed by 6 bases and V by 5 bases; bases with no gene match: 7. CDR3 length equals 14 residues. The CDR3 protein is CASSTIAGINEQFF. CDR3 sequence (DNA): TGTGCCAGCAGTACCATAGCGGGTATCAATGAGCAGTTCTTC.

This chain connects TRBV9 to TRBJ2-3; D possibly corresponds to TRBD1 (6 bases). V lost 4 bases to trimming and J lost 4 bases, with 13 bases between them. In germline, CDR1 is SGDLS, CDR2 YYNGEE. The CDR3 runs 14 residues. The CDR3 reads CASSRGSGPDTQYF. CDR3 coding DNA: TGTGCCAGCAGCAGGGGGAGTGGTCCAGATACGCAGTATTTT.

V usage is TRBV19 and J usage is TRBJ1-5; TRBD1 might be the D (5 bases). From germline, CDR1 is LNHDA and CDR2 SQIVND (reference sequence). This CDR3 contains 15 residues. V gave up 4 bases and J gave up 6 bases, with 16 bases separating them. The CDR3 is CASSNGQGRGQPQHF. The CDR3 DNA sequence: TGTGCCAGTAGTAATGGGCAGGGAAGGGGTCAGCCCCAGCATTTT.

In the case of this clone: Other nucleotide sequences in the sample specify the same CDR3. This chain links TRBV6-1 with TRBJ2-7; D is perhaps TRBD1 (6 bases). The CDR3 is 12 amino acids. The germline V gene encodes CDR1 MNHNS and CDR2 SASEGT. Trimming stripped 3 bases from V and 4 bases from J, with 7 bases between. In nucleotides, the CDR3 is TGTGCCAGCAGTGAGAGGGGGTACGAGCAGTACTTC. Translation gives CASSERGYEQYF.

This clone was found once. The chain carries TRBV7-6 and TRBJ2-3; D is undetermined. The CDR3 is 13 amino acids. Trimming took off 5 bases at V and 2 bases at J, with 8 bases between the two ends. Germline V gives CDR1 SGHVS, CDR2 FNYEAQ. The CDR3 loop reads CASSLGATDTQYF. In nucleotides, the CDR3 is TGTGCCAGCAGCCTCGGAGCCACAGATACGCAGTATTTT.

The chain has TRBV27 and TRBJ2-7; maybe TRBD1 (6 bases). The germline V gene encodes CDR1 MNHEY and CDR2 SMNVEV (reference sequence). The CDR3 runs to 15 residues. The V gene lost 3 bases and the J gene lost 9 bases, with 21 bases spanning the gap. The CDR3 bases are TGTGCCAGCAGTTTCCACAACCTACAGGGTATAAGGCAGTACTTC. Translating it yields CASSFHNLQGIRQYF.

The chain links TRBV7-9 to TRBJ2-7; 10 positions match TRBD1. V dropped 5 bases and J dropped 7; count of bases not matched to a gene: 14. Per the germline V gene, CDR1 is SEHNR and CDR2 is FQNEAQ (reference sequence). This CDR3 has 16 amino acids. CDR3 region: CASSRSQDRGAREQYF. In nucleotides, the CDR3 is TGTGCCAGCAGCCGAAGCCAGGACAGGGGGGCGAGAGAGCAGTACTTC.

This clone came up a few times. This chain joins TRBV19 and TRBJ1-1; the D gene is possibly TRBD1 (5 bases). The CDR3 contains 13 residues. V was shortened by 4 bases and J by 6 bases, with 12 bases between the two germline ends. CDR1 and CDR2 (germline): LNHDA, SQIVND (reference sequence). The CDR3, as DNA: TGTGCCAGTAGTACGCCAGGGTCCCCTGAAGCTTTCTTT. It yields the protein CASSTPGSPEAFF.

This chain connects TRBV28 to TRBJ2-1, with 10 bases identical to TRBD2. The CDR3 has 16 amino acids. Trimming at V came to 6 bases and at J to 7 bases, leaving 12 bases not matched to a gene. CDR1 MDHEN and CDR2 SYDVKM come from the germline V gene. The CDR3 reads CASRPQGSGGANEQFF. The CDR3 DNA sequence: TGTGCCAGCAGACCCCAAGGGAGCGGGGGGGCAAATGAGCAGTTCTTC. The entire variable domain, with the rest obtained from reference TRBV28 and TRBJ2-1, is as follows: DVKVTQSSRYLVKRTGEKVFLECVQDMDHENMFWYRQDPGLGLRLIYFSYDVKMKEKGDIPEGYSVSREKKERFSLILESASTNQTSMYLCASRPQGSGGANEQFFGPGTRLTVL.

The chain is built from TRBV19 and TRBJ1-2; no reliable D call. The CDR3 consists of 12 residues. V was clipped by 6 bases and J by 4 bases, with 9 bases between them. CDR1 LNHDA and CDR2 SQIVND come from the germline V gene (reference sequence). The CDR3 nucleotides are TGTGCCAGTAGGAGGGAGGGCTATGGCTACACCTTC. Residues: CASRREGYGYTF. The variable domain in full, with the rest retrieved from reference TRBV19 and TRBJ1-2, is DGGITQSPKYLFRKEGQNVTLSCEQNLNHDAMYWYRQDPGQGLRLIYYSQIVNDFQKGDIAEGYSVSREKKESFPLTVTSAQKNPTAFYLCASRREGYGYTFGSGTRLTVV.

The rearrangement uses TRBV2 and TRBJ2-2; 7 nucleotides line up with TRBD1. The CDR3 sequence is 15 residues long. V lost 7 bases, J lost 6 bases, and 11 bases stayed unmatched. Looked up from germline, CDR1 is SNHLY and CDR2 is FYNNEI. The DNA for the CDR3 is TGTGCCAGCACCTTAGAGGGACAGCTTCCCGGGGAGCTGTTTTTT. It encodes CASTLEGQLPGELFF. Together with reference TRBV2 and TRBJ2-2, the CDR3 gives the full variable domain: EPEVTQTPSHQVTQMGQEVILRCVPISNHLYFYWYRQILGQKVEFLVSFYNNEISEKSEIFDDQFSVERPDGSNFTLKIRSTKLEDSAMYFCASTLEGQLPGELFFGEGSRLTVL.